This T cell receptor beta chain was profiled in a study of cytomegalovirus exposure and HLA in healthy donors. Study-wide results and limits: There were some public TCRs occurring in many donors, but most TCR sequences were rare.

Per germline, CDR1 LNHDA and CDR2 SQIVND (reference sequence). The CDR3 is made up of 15 amino acids. The germline V and J ends were trimmed by 4 bases and 2 bases, with 15 bases remaining between them. The table came from immunoSEQ multiplex PCR; TCRdb's copy has only in-frame clones and leaves some out. The sample shows about 130,000 clones, approximately 92% of them seen only once. Comments on this clone: Its antigen is not known.

Sample: PBMCs. The sequence was collected from a woman aged 18-30 years in good health and CMV-seronegative. The chain has TRBV19 and TRBJ2-7, with a weak D call TRBD1 (7 bases). In DNA form, the CDR3 reads TGTGCCAGTAGTAAGGAGGGACAGCAGACCTACGAGCAGTACTTC. Translation: CASSKEGQQTYEQYF. Looking up the rest from reference TRBV19 and TRBJ2-7 gives the full variable domain: DGGITQSPKYLFRKEGQNVTLSCEQNLNHDAMYWYRQDPGQGLRLIYYSQIVNDFQKGDIAEGYSVSREKKESFPLTVTSAQKNPTAFYLCASSKEGQQTYEQYFGPGTRLTVT.